The 5 T cell receptor beta chains presented below share a single source sample, sequenced in a study of blood T cell repertoires in COVID-19. Here immunoSEQ multiplex PCR was the method, and the copy in TCRdb shows in-frame clones only, minus some. The data show around 51,000 clones, approximately 86% seen once. Sequenced: peripheral blood. The source of these receptors is an elderly man with active COVID-19.

The chain uses TRBV5-4 and TRBJ2-1, with 11 positions matching TRBD2. Germline CDR1 SGHNT, CDR2 YYREEE (reference sequence). V shed 3 bases and J 6 bases; nucleotides not matched to a gene: 5. This CDR3 has 15 residues. This CDR3 reads CASSSYGLAGNEQFF. CDR3 nucleotide sequence: TGTGCCAGCAGCTCATACGGACTAGCGGGCAATGAGCAGTTCTTC.

DNA for the CDR3: TGTGCCAGCAGCTTATTTACTAGCGGGAGGGTAAACAGGGATGAGCAGTTCTTC. This codes for CASSLFTSGRVNRDEQFF. The rearrangement links TRBV7-2 to TRBJ2-1; the match to TRBD2 covers 13 bases. Looked up from germline, CDR1 is SGHTA and CDR2 is FQGNSA. This CDR3 spans 18 amino acids. The V gene end was trimmed by 2 bases and the J gene end by 8 bases; junction bases not matched to a gene: 12. Full variable domain (remainder filled in from reference TRBV7-2 and TRBJ2-1): GAGVSQSPSNKVTEKGKDVELRCDPISGHTALYWYRQSLGQGLEFLIYFQGNSAPDKSGLPSDRFSAERTGGSVSTLTIQRTQQEDSAVYLCASSLFTSGRVNRDEQFFGPGTRLTVL.

This rearrangement joins TRBV23-1 to TRBJ2-4; maybe TRBD2 (5 bases). TRBV23-1 is treated as an ORF (open reading frame) with a function not yet certain. The ends were cut back, 7 bases at V and 8 bases at J, with 15 bases in the middle. This CDR3 has 13 amino acids. The CDR3 DNA follows: TGCGCCAGCAAGGTGAGGGATCAGGACATTCAGTACTTC. It yields the protein CASKVRDQDIQYF.

This clone was detected only a few times. The chain has TRBV28 and TRBJ1-5, with 10 positions matching TRBD1. The CDR3 length is 17 residues. Unmatched junction bases numbered 4, after V lost 2 bases and J lost 0 bases. Germline CDR1 and CDR2: MDHEN and SYDVKM. CDR3 amino acids: CASSLPGTGDSNQPQHF. Written as DNA, the CDR3 is TGTGCCAGCAGTTTACCTGGGACAGGGGATAGCAATCAGCCCCAGCATTTT.

The chain uses TRBV18 and TRBJ2-5; no clear D. Germline V CDR1 and CDR2: KGHSH, LQKENI. Trimming left V 1 base short and J 5 bases short, with 5 bases between. CDR3 length: 12 amino acids. This CDR3 reads CASSPRRETQYF. Here the CDR3 DNA reads TGTGCCAGCTCACCACGCCGGGAGACCCAGTACTTC.